The 5 T cell receptor beta chains in this list originate from one sample, sequenced in a study of T cell changes during pregnancy in multiple sclerosis. Sequenced by immunoSEQ multiplex PCR; TCRdb stores in-frame clones only, minus some. The repertoire holds approximately 66,000 clones, with roughly 91% as singletons. Sequencing was performed on CD8+ T cells from peripheral blood mononuclear cells, taken before pregnancy. These receptors were collected from a female donor with multiple sclerosis, enrolled in a pregnancy study.

This clone has only one observation. The chain has TRBV2 and TRBJ2-1, with 11 bases lining up with TRBD1. This CDR3 spans 15 amino acids. Germline values: CDR1 SNHLY, CDR2 FYNNEI. The trim removed 10 bases at V and 3 bases at J, leaving 8 bases unmatched. DNA for the CDR3: TGTGCCATACTATGGGGGACAGGGGGCTACAATGAGCAGTTCTTC. Translated: CAILWGTGGYNEQFF.

The chain employs TRBV12-5 and TRBJ2-5; 9 bases are shared with TRBD2. Germline trimming cut 6 bases from V and 7 bases from J; bases unmatched to any gene: 15. The CDR3 has 16 amino acids. CDR1 and CDR2 (germline): LGHNT, FRNRAP. In nucleotides, the CDR3 is TGTGCTAGTGGGGGGCGGTCTAGCGGGGCGTCGGGGACCCAGTACTTC. As protein: CASGGRSSGASGTQYF.

V and J are TRBV19 and TRBJ2-7, with D possibly TRBD2 on 7 matching bases. Trimming pared 5 bases from V and 3 bases from J, leaving 11 bases between. Germline CDR1 is LNHDA and CDR2 is SQIVND (reference sequence). The CDR3 is 13 amino acids. This chain's CDR3 is CASSGEGVYEQYF. DNA of the CDR3: TGTGCCAGTAGTGGGGAGGGGGTCTACGAGCAGTACTTC.

The CDR3 sequence: CASSGDSYNEQFF. Here the CDR3 DNA reads TGTGCCAGCAGCGGGGACTCCTACAATGAGCAGTTCTTC. This chain joins TRBV27 and TRBJ2-1, with a possible D match to TRBD2 (5 bases). Germline CDR1 reads MNHEY; CDR2 reads SMNVEV (reference sequence). V was clipped by 6 bases and J by 0 bases, with 6 bases between them. The CDR3 is 13 amino acids.

The CDR3 coding sequence is TGTGCCAGCAGCGTAGGTTGGGGAGGGACAGATACGCAGTATTTT. Residues: CASSVGWGGTDTQYF. The chain carries TRBV9 and TRBJ2-3; 7 nucleotides match TRBD2. The CDR3 consists of 15 residues. Germline V CDR1 and CDR2: SGDLS, YYNGEE. V dropped 0 bases and J dropped 3; count of bases not matched to a gene: 4.